This T cell receptor beta chain was found in a study of identical twins (TCRdb year 2016). Notes on the research overall: To test whether fetal clonotypes persist, the study used deep sequencing on TCR alpha and beta repertoires from monozygotic twins, unrelated adults of various ages, and cord blood. Replicate twin experiments were performed at different times using different library preparation protocols to rule out contamination. Broader findings and caveats from the paper: Out-of-frame TCR alpha sequences shared between twins showed an excess of low generation-probability sequences compared with coincidental sharing between unrelated individuals. Excess twin sharing in beta out-of-frame sequences was weaker because fewer shared sequences lowered the signal-to-noise ratio. Zero-insertion analyses could be partly confounded by invariant T cells such as MAIT and iNKT, though diverse VJ usage argued against such confounding for most clonotypes. Fewer insertions were carried by abundant cord blood beta clonotypes; a weaker similar trend was observed in young adult naive repertoires, while no such trend was observed in memory repertoires. In monozygotic twins, recombination models systematically underestimated out-of-frame TCR alpha sharing, but the models matched the sharing seen between unrelated individuals. Because the same donors could not be followed over many years, the conclusions relied on cross-sectional statistical analysis.

The CDR3 contains 12 residues, cysteine and phenylalanine counted. The CDR3 DNA has 36 bases and is translated from base 1. The junction shows trimming of 3 bases on V and 6 bases on J, plus 8 bases between the germline ends. The method was 5' RACE. The instrument was an Illumina HiSeq 2000. A universal primer binding site was added through template switching, and the final cDNA carried a unique molecular identifier so that TCR cDNA molecules could be counted accurately. First-strand cDNA for TCR alpha and beta chains was synthesized from specific primers in the conserved constant-segment region. To control for contamination, every cDNA library was double barcoded, receiving both a SMART-Mk sample barcode and Illumina barcodes. TruSeq adapter sequences, together with Illumina sample barcodes, were added in two successive PCR steps. The TCR alpha and beta cDNA libraries were sequenced on the Illumina HiSeq platform using custom primers. As for how the authors treated the data: MiGEC was used to process raw reads and extract unique molecular identifiers, and MiXCR was used to find CDR3 positions. Recombination models were inferred per individual with the repgenHMM and IGoR tools using an EM algorithm. The analysis of shared clonotypes was done with the tcR package in R, with sharing normalized by the product of cloneset sizes. To study raw recombination without the effects of thymic and clonal selection, out-of-frame nonproductive sequences were analyzed. TCRdb cleaned the public reads at Q25 with fastp, built clones with MiXCR and kept in-frame beta chains. Entries that share a CDR3 protein sequence are merged under the most common genes and DNA. TCRdb's processing, not the authors', yielded these V and J calls. The sample has around 200,000 distinct CDR3 sequences on record, over 8% of them singletons. The ten biggest clones cover about 5.2% of the sample.

Concerning this clonotype itself: Its antigen remains undetermined. The record has no base qualities; no much larger clone is one base away.

All donors were healthy Caucasians. Using Miltenyi CD45RO+ enrichment and human naive T-cell isolation kits, memory (CD45RO+) and naive T cells were isolated from PBMC. The chain couples TRBV12-3 or TRBV12-4 to TRBJ1-1, with the D gene not clear enough to name. The sample taken for sequencing was memory (CD45RO+) T cells sorted from blood. What this sample's cell subset or site label stands for: CD45RO+ enriched T cells. The TCR originated in a woman between 18 and 29 years old in good health. In nucleotides, the sequence is TGTGCCAGCAGTTTCCGGCCCGCTGAAGCTTTCTTT. The translation is CASSFRPAEAFF.